The clone carrying this T cell receptor beta chain turned up a few times. The antigen is not known. PCR involved 60 Vbeta and 13 Jbeta primers. Per the original data handling: The count from a later analysis was 65 million to 90 million unique TCR beta chains, some 12 million of them shared. Clones were read by immunoSEQ multiplex PCR, and TCRdb kept only the in-frame ones, dropping some. That table is the source of V, J and clone size, and D and trimming were worked out from the DNA. The sample has some 210,000 clones, around 86% seen once. This entry comes from a study of cytomegalovirus exposure and HLA in healthy donors. About the study: There were fewer than 130 million unique TCR beta sequences, drawn from approximately 180 million T cells, in an earlier analysis. Notes on the study in general: Across HLA loci, a later analysis found differing TCR association rates, with DRB1 most and HLA-C fewest. In a later analysis, V- and J-gene trimming of beta chains associated with a DCLRE1C missense variant, replicated independently.

Per the germline V gene, CDR1 is SEHNR and CDR2 is FQNEAQ (reference sequence). The CDR3 runs to 18 residues. Germline trimming cut 6 bases from V and 2 bases from J; bases unmatched to any gene: 14. Sequenced sample: PBMCs. The chain combines TRBV7-9 with TRBJ1-5; 9 nucleotides agree with TRBD1. The clonotype was recovered from a woman between 45 and 60 years old in good health and CMV-seropositive. DNA of the CDR3: TGTGCCAGCAGTTGGGGACAGGGATTTACCAGGGGCAATCAGCCCCAGCATTTT. Translating it yields CASSWGQGFTRGNQPQHF.